This T cell receptor (beta chain) was recorded in a study of control samples from healthy donors and cancer patients. The CDR3 loop spans 13 amino acids. Germline V gene lookup returns CDR1 SGHNT and CDR2 YENEEA. The ends lost 7 bases at V and 1 base at J; junction bases unmatched: 1. Only in-frame clones appear in the TCRdb table, and some are missing; sequencing was by immunoSEQ multiplex PCR. The table has some 130,000 clones, roughly 90% seen once. The clonotype was recovered from a woman aged 50 to 60 in good health. The chain has TRBV11-3 and TRBJ2-5; 9 nucleotides line up with TRBD2. Material for sequencing was blood. CDR3 region: CASKLAGQETQYF. The CDR3 region has the DNA TGTGCCAGCAAACTAGCGGGCCAAGAGACCCAGTACTTC.